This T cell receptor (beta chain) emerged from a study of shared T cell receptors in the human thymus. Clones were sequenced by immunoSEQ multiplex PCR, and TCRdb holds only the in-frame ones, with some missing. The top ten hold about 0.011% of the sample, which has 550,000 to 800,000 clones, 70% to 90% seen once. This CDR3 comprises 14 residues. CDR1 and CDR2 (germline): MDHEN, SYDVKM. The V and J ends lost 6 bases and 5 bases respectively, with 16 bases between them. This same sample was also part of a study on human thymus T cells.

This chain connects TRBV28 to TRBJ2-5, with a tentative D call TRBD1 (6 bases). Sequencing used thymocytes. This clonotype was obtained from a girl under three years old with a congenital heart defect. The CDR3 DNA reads TGTGCCAGCAGCACCGGGGACACAGAGGAGACCCAGTACTTC. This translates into CASSTGDTEETQYF. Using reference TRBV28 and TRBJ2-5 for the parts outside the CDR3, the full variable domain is DVKVTQSSRYLVKRTGEKVFLECVQDMDHENMFWYRQDPGLGLRLIYFSYDVKMKEKGDIPEGYSVSREKKERFSLILESASTNQTSMYLCASSTGDTEETQYFGPGTRLLVL.